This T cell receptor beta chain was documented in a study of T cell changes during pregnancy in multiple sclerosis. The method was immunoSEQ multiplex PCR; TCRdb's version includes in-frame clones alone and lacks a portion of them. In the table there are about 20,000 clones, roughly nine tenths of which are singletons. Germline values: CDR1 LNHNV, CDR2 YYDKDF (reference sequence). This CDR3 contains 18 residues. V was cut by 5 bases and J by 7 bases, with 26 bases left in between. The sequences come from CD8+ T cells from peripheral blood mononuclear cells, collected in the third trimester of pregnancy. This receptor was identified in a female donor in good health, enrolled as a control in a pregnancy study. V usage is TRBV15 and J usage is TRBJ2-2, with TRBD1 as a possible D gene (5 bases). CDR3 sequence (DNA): TGTGCCACCAGCGCACCATCCCTTCAGGGCCTAGGCGACGGGGAGCTGTTTTTT. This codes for CATSAPSLQGLGDGELFF.